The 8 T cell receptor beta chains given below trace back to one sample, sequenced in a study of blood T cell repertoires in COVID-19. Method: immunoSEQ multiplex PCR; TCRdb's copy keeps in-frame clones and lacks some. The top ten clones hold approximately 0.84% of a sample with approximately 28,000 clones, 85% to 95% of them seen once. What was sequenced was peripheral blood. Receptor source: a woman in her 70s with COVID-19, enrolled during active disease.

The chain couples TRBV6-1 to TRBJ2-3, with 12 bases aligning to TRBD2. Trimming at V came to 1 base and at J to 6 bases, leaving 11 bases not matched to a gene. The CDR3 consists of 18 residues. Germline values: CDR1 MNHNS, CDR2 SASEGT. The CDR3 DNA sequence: TGTGCCAGCAGTGAAGGCAGACTAGCGGGAGTCGATGGGGATACGCAGTATTTT. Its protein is CASSEGRLAGVDGDTQYF.

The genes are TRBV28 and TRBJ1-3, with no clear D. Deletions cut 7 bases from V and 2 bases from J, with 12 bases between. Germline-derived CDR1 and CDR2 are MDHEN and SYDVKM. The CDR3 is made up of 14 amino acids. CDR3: CASTTVAAGNTIYF. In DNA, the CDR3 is TGTGCCAGCACCACCGTGGCCGCTGGAAACACCATATATTTT.

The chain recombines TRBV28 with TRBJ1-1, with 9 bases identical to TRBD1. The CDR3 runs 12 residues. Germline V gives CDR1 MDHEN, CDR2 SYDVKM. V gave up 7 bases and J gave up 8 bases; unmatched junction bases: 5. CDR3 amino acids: CASTSGQGEAFF. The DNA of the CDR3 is TGTGCCAGCACCTCGGGACAGGGAGAAGCTTTCTTT.

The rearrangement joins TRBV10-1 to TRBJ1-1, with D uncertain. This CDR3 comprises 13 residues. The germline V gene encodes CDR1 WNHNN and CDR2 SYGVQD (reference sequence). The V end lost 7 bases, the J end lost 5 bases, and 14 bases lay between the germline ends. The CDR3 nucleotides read TGCGCCAGCAAAGCCGGGGTACGGACTGAAGCTTTCTTT. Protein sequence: CASKAGVRTEAFF.

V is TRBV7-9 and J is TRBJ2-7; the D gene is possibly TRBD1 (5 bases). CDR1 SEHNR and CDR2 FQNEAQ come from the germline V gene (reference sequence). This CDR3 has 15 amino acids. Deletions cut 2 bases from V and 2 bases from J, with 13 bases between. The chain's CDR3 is CASSLRQSKAYEQYF. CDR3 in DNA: TGTGCCAGCAGCTTACGACAGTCAAAAGCCTACGAGCAGTACTTC.

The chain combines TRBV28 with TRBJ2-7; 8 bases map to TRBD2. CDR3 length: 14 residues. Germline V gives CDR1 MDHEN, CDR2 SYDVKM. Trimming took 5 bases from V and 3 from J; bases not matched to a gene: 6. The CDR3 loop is CASSLTSAYYEQYF. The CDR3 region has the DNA TGTGCCAGCAGTCTGACTAGCGCTTACTACGAGCAGTACTTC.

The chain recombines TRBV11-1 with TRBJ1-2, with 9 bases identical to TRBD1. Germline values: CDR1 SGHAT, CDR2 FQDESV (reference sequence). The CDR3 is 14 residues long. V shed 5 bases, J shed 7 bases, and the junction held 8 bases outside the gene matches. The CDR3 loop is CASSRAGQGTGYTF. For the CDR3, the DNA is TGTGCCAGCAGCCGAGCCGGACAGGGGACTGGCTACACCTTC.

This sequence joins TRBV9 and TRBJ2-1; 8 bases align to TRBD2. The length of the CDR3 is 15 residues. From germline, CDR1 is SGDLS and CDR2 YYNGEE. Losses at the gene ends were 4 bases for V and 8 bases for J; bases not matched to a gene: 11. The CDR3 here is CASSTNSGIGDEQFF. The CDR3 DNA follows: TGTGCCAGCAGCACCAATAGCGGGATTGGGGATGAGCAGTTCTTC.